These 15 T cell receptor beta chains originate from one sample sequenced in a study of blood T cell repertoires in COVID-19. Libraries were prepared by immunoSEQ multiplex PCR; TCRdb keeps only in-frame clonotypes and omits some of them. Here the sample spans 150,000 to 200,000 clones, about 83% being singletons. Sequencing was carried out using peripheral blood. The receptor set was obtained from a young woman who had recovered from COVID-19.

The chain recombines TRBV9 with TRBJ1-1, with a weak D call TRBD1 (6 bases). Trimming shortened V by 0 bases and J by 3 bases, and 12 bases separated the two germline ends. The CDR3 runs 15 residues. Germline V CDR1 and CDR2: SGDLS, YYNGEE. The CDR3 DNA is TGTGCCAGCAGCGTAGCTGGGGGCGGATACACTGAAGCTTTCTTT. It specifies CASSVAGGGYTEAFF.

In DNA form, the CDR3 reads TGTGCCAGCAGCTCACAGCCGAGGACAGGGAAATACACCTTC. Translation: CASSSQPRTGKYTF. The chain carries TRBV7-9 and TRBJ1-2, with 8 bases aligning to TRBD1. Losses at the gene ends were 4 bases for V and 11 bases for J; bases not matched to a gene: 12. There are 14 residues in the CDR3. The germline CDR1 and CDR2 sequences are SEHNR and FQNEAQ (reference sequence).

The chain carries TRBV7-9 and TRBJ2-1; D is perhaps TRBD2 (7 bases). Germline V lookup: CDR1 SEHNR, CDR2 FQNEAQ (reference sequence). Trimming stripped 7 bases from V and 0 bases from J, with 19 bases between. The CDR3 totals 17 residues. The CDR3 loop reads CASKGGGGVSSYNEQFF. In DNA, the CDR3 is TGTGCCAGCAAGGGAGGGGGGGGCGTTAGCTCCTACAATGAGCAGTTCTTC.

This rearrangement joins TRBV5-1 to TRBJ2-3; weak D call: TRBD1 (6 bases). The CDR3 loop spans 15 amino acids. Deletions cut 0 bases from V and 6 bases from J, with 14 bases between. Germline V gene sequence: CDR1 SGHRS, CDR2 YFSETQ. The CDR3 region is CASSLARGSRDTQYF. Here the CDR3 DNA reads TGCGCCAGCAGCTTGGCTAGGGGGTCCAGGGATACGCAGTATTTT.

J is TRBJ1-4 and V is TRBV30; no reliable D call. This CDR3 spans 13 amino acids. CDR1 and CDR2 from the germline V gene are GTSNPN and SVGIG (reference sequence). V lost 0 bases, J lost 8 bases, and 10 bases lay in between. The CDR3 sequence is CAWSVQSKEKLFF. The CDR3, as DNA: TGTGCCTGGAGTGTACAGTCAAAGGAAAAACTGTTTTTT.

The gene calls are TRBV2 and TRBJ2-5, with 8 bases identical to TRBD2. CDR1 and CDR2 from the germline V gene are SNHLY and FYNNEI. The V gene end was trimmed by 3 bases and the J gene end by 4 bases; junction bases not matched to a gene: 13. This CDR3 contains 17 residues. The DNA of the CDR3 is TGTGCCAGCAGTGATCCCCGGGGGGGGCCATTAGGAGAGACCCAGTACTTC. Translated: CASSDPRGGPLGETQYF.

This chain links TRBV6-6 with TRBJ1-3; D remains unclear. Germline loops: CDR1 MNHNY, CDR2 SVGAGI (reference sequence). V was pared by 8 bases and J by 4 bases, with 9 bases between. CDR3 length: 12 residues. CDR3 sequence (DNA): TGTGCCAGCTCCCGCGAAGGAAACACCATATATTTT. Its translation is CASSREGNTIYF.

The J gene is TRBJ2-3, the V gene TRBV15; tentatively, D is TRBD1 (6 bases). Trimming pared 5 bases from V and 10 bases from J, leaving 19 bases between. Germline V gene sequence: CDR1 LNHNV, CDR2 YYDKDF (reference sequence). The CDR3 contains 14 residues. The CDR3 DNA is TGTGCCACCAGCGTGTCAGGGGAAAGATTGGCGCAGTATTTT. Translated, it gives CATSVSGERLAQYF.

This clone occurred a few times. For the CDR3, the DNA is TGTGCCAGCAGTGAAACCGGGTTCAGTTCACCCCTCCACTTT. This gives the protein CASSETGFSSPLHF. This rearrangement joins TRBV2 to TRBJ1-6; D gene unclear. Germline-derived CDR1 and CDR2 are SNHLY and FYNNEI. The CDR3 runs to 14 residues. Trimming stripped 2 bases from V and 9 bases from J, with 11 bases between.

This chain links TRBV10-2 with TRBJ2-1; a possible D gene is TRBD1 (6 bases). Germline CDR1 and CDR2: WSHSY and SAAADI. V gave up 6 bases and J gave up 0 bases, with 9 bases separating them. There are 14 residues in the CDR3. DNA of the CDR3: TGCGCCAGCAGCCGAGGGGGCTCCTACAATGAGCAGTTCTTC. Protein product: CASSRGGSYNEQFF.

The rearrangement links TRBV24-1 to TRBJ1-5; TRBD1 aligns across 7 bases. The CDR3 loop spans 18 amino acids. The germline V gene encodes CDR1 KGHDR and CDR2 SFDVKD. V shed 3 bases, J shed 2 bases, and the junction held 12 bases outside the gene matches. CDR3 sequence: CATSDPPGSTGGNQPQHF. The CDR3 nucleotides are TGTGCCACCAGTGATCCCCCCGGTAGCACAGGGGGCAATCAGCCCCAGCATTTT.

The chain uses TRBV7-2 and TRBJ1-2; D might be TRBD1 (5 bases). V was clipped by 6 bases and J by 6 bases, with 14 bases between them. The germline V gene has CDR1 SGHTA and CDR2 FQGNSA. The CDR3 runs to 13 residues. CDR3 bases: TGTGCCAGCAGGGCCGGGGGGAGAGATGGCTACACCTTC. Amino acids: CASRAGGRDGYTF.

This rearrangement joins TRBV6-2 or TRBV6-3 to TRBJ2-5; D gene uncertain. The CDR3 length is 13 residues. The V end was cut by 6 bases, the J end by 1 base, with 9 bases between. CDR1 is MNHEY, CDR2 SVGEGT, per germline. CDR3 loop: CASSQILQETQYF. The CDR3 nucleotides read TGTGCCAGCAGCCAGATACTCCAAGAGACCCAGTACTTC.

This chain links TRBV6-5 with TRBJ1-2; possibly TRBD1 for D (6 bases). The CDR3 totals 14 residues. CDR1 and CDR2 from the germline V gene are MNHEY and SVGAGI. The V and J ends lost 0 bases and 7 bases respectively, with 12 bases between them. The CDR3 sequence: CASSYSISGVGYTF. Written as DNA, the CDR3 is TGTGCCAGCAGTTACTCGATATCAGGGGTTGGCTACACCTTC.

V is TRBV5-1 and J is TRBJ2-7; TRBD1 agrees at 7 bases. CDR3 length equals 14 residues. CDR1 and CDR2 from the germline V gene are SGHRS and YFSETQ. V dropped 4 bases and J dropped 2; count of bases not matched to a gene: 6. CDR3 in DNA: TGCGCCAGCAGCAAGGACAGGTCCGCCTACGAGCAGTACTTC. Its protein is CASSKDRSAYEQYF.